What follows are 23 T cell receptor beta chains derived from one specimen sequenced in a study of sequential checkpoint blockade in melanoma (dated by TCRdb to about 2019). The sample's treatment or condition label, decoded: randomized to nivolumab then ipilimumab (arm A) or the reverse (arm B). The receptor library was made with the immunoSEQ multiplex PCR assay. TCRdb limited this immuneACCESS table to in-frame rearrangements with V and J called. A share of clones is missing; checked studies link under half to unresolved V genes, and the rest is unexplained. Within this sample are 15,000 to 20,000 clones, with 65% to 75% of them counted one time only. The ten largest clones represent about an eighth of the sample. The sample was CD8+ T cells sorted from blood (inferred from file names), taken from a patient given nivolumab and ipilimumab in sequence. These receptors came from a human donor with melanoma.

This sequence joins TRBV25-1 and TRBJ2-5, with D possibly being TRBD2 (5 bases). Germline CDR1 and CDR2: MGHDK and SYGVNS. V was cut by 2 bases and J by 4 bases, with 5 bases left in between. This CDR3 region has 12 residues. The CDR3 is CASSEAGETQYF. The CDR3 coding sequence is TGTGCCAGCAGTGAAGCGGGAGAGACCCAGTACTTC.

This clone came up once. The chain uses TRBV10-3 and TRBJ2-4, with 12 bases that match TRBD2. The V segment lost 3 bases and the J segment 3 bases; nucleotides outside the gene matches: 6. The CDR3 spans 17 residues. Germline V lookup: CDR1 ENHRY, CDR2 SYGVKD. Written as DNA, the CDR3 is TGTGCCATCAGTGATTCCGGACTAGCGGGGATCAAAAACATTCAGTACTTC. Protein: CAISDSGLAGIKNIQYF.

The chain is built from TRBV11-2 and TRBJ2-7; 13 bases are shared with TRBD2. The trim removed 1 base at V and 5 bases at J, leaving 8 bases unmatched. The CDR3 covers 17 residues. Germline V gene data show CDR1 as SGHAT and CDR2 as FQNNGV. Here the CDR3 reads CASSLGTSGSVDNEQYF. In DNA, the CDR3 is TGTGCCAGCAGCTTAGGGACTAGCGGGAGCGTGGATAACGAGCAGTACTTC.

V is TRBV9 and J is TRBJ1-4, with TRBD1 identical over 8 bases. CDR3 length: 15 amino acids. After removal of 3 bases from V and 6 bases from J, the junction contained 7 bases not matched to a gene. CDR1 and CDR2 (germline): SGDLS, YYNGEE. In DNA, the CDR3 is TGTGCCAGCAGCGCCCGGACAGGGAGGTATGAAAAACTGTTTTTT. Its translation: CASSARTGRYEKLFF. The complete variable domain, with remaining parts taken from reference TRBV9 and TRBJ1-4, reads DSGVTQTPKHLITATGQRVTLRCSPRSGDLSVYWYQQSLDQGLQFLIQYYNGEERAKGNILERFSAQQFPDLHSELNLSSLELGDSALYFCASSARTGRYEKLFFGSGTQLSVL.

V usage is TRBV4-3 and J usage is TRBJ2-2, with D tentatively TRBD2 (6 bases). Deletions cut 0 bases from V and 0 bases from J, with 14 bases between. CDR1 LGHNA and CDR2 YSLEER come from the germline V gene. The CDR3 is 18 residues long. DNA for the CDR3: TGCGCCAGCAGCCAAGAAAGGCTAGCGTACGCGAACACCGGGGAGCTGTTTTTT. Encoded protein: CASSQERLAYANTGELFF.

This rearrangement joins TRBV9 to TRBJ2-5, with 7 bases that match TRBD2. Germline-derived CDR1 and CDR2 are SGDLS and YYNGEE. J gave up 7 bases and V 4 bases, and 13 bases lay outside the gene matches. This CDR3 comprises 15 residues. The CDR3 region is CASSRMGDGRGTQYF. The CDR3 DNA follows: TGTGCCAGCAGCCGTATGGGGGATGGGAGGGGGACCCAGTACTTC.

The CDR3 bases are TGTGCCAGCAGTCCAGGGACTAGCGGCTACAATGAGCAGTTCTTC. It specifies CASSPGTSGYNEQFF. This rearrangement joins TRBV27 to TRBJ2-1; TRBD2 matches 11 bases. Germline CDR1 and CDR2: MNHEY and SMNVEV (reference sequence). The V gene end was trimmed by 5 bases and the J gene end by 3 bases; junction bases not matched to a gene: 3. This CDR3 is built from 15 residues.

The rearrangement links TRBV28 to TRBJ1-5; no firm D call. V lost 6 bases and J lost 0, with 9 bases in between. CDR3 length: 14 amino acids. Germline CDR1 and CDR2: MDHEN and SYDVKM. The CDR3 is CASRWEYSNQPQHF. The CDR3, as DNA: TGTGCCAGCAGATGGGAGTATAGCAATCAGCCCCAGCATTTT.

Concerning this clone itself: An end of the junction differs from the germline gene, which may be a read error. V usage is TRBV15 and J usage is TRBJ2-5; D gene unclear. The germline gives CDR1 LNHNV, CDR2 YYDKDF (reference sequence). The CDR3 consists of 15 residues. CDR3 sequence: CATSRDGRYQETQYF. The CDR3 nucleotides read TGTGCCACCAGCAGAGATGGGCGATACCAGGAGACCCAGTACTTC.

The rearrangement joins TRBV5-6 to TRBJ2-5; 7 bases agree with TRBD2. The DNA end lines up better with TRBJ2-7; the J call may be wrong. The germline CDR1 and CDR2 sequences are SGHDT and YYEEEE. The CDR3 totals 15 residues. The CDR3 loop is CASINGDYGVDEQYF. The CDR3, as DNA: TGTGCCAGCATCAATGGGGACTATGGGGTTGACGAGCAGTACTTC.

The chain carries TRBV27 and TRBJ2-3, with D unresolved. The germline V gene has CDR1 MNHEY and CDR2 SMNVEV (reference sequence). The CDR3 loop spans 13 amino acids. V shed 0 bases and J shed 6 bases, with 7 bases lying between them. In nucleotides, the CDR3 is TGTGCCAGCAGTTTATCTGCCAGTGATACGCAGTATTTT. The encoded protein is CASSLSASDTQYF.

The chain employs TRBV7-6 and TRBJ2-3, with TRBD2 matching 7 bases. Unmatched junction bases numbered 12, after V lost 5 bases and J lost 4 bases. Germline-derived CDR1 and CDR2 are SGHVS and FNYEAQ. The CDR3 spans 16 residues. The CDR3 DNA is TGTGCCAGCAGCGCAGATAGCGGGCCGGCCTCAGATACGCAGTATTTT. Its protein is CASSADSGPASDTQYF.

The V gene is TRBV28, the J gene TRBJ2-5, with 7 bases that match TRBD2. Looked up from germline, CDR1 is MDHEN and CDR2 is SYDVKM. The CDR3 loop spans 16 amino acids. V trimming: 1 base; J trimming: 2 bases; junction bases outside the gene matches: 7. The CDR3 reads CASSLSGGSRQETQYF. CDR3 coding DNA: TGTGCCAGCAGTTTATCGGGCGGGAGCCGACAAGAGACCCAGTACTTC.

The V and J genes are TRBV10-3 and TRBJ2-3; 7 positions match TRBD1. CDR3 length equals 15 residues. CDR1 and CDR2 (germline): ENHRY, SYGVKD. V trimming: 10 bases; J trimming: 0 bases; junction bases outside the gene matches: 10. CDR3 sequence (DNA): TGTGCCACGGAAGGGCGACAGGGCAGCACAGATACGCAGTATTTT. It specifies CATEGRQGSTDTQYF.

J is TRBJ2-2 and V is TRBV27; 7 positions agree with TRBD1. V gave up 0 bases and J gave up 3 bases; unmatched junction bases: 4. The CDR3 sequence is 16 residues long. Germline V CDR1 and CDR2: MNHEY, SMNVEV (reference sequence). This chain's CDR3 is CASSLSGTAYTGELFF. The CDR3 DNA reads TGTGCCAGCAGTTTATCGGGGACAGCCTACACCGGGGAGCTGTTTTTT.

The genes are TRBV5-5 and TRBJ2-5, with D possibly being TRBD2 (5 bases). The CDR3 consists of 14 residues. Germline CDR1 and CDR2: SGHKS and YYEKEE (reference sequence). V was cut by 4 bases and J by 1 base, with 11 bases left in between. CDR3 protein: CASSPGLFQETQYF. The CDR3, as DNA: TGTGCCAGCAGCCCTGGACTGTTCCAAGAGACCCAGTACTTC.

The CDR3 here is CASSLAQNTGELFF. CDR3 nucleotide sequence: TGTGCCAGCAGCTTAGCCCAGAACACCGGGGAGCTGTTTTTT. The chain employs TRBV7-9 and TRBJ2-2, with unresolved D. From germline, CDR1 is SEHNR and CDR2 FQNEAQ (reference sequence). The length of the CDR3 is 14 residues. V was clipped by 0 bases and J by 1 base, with 3 bases between them.

V usage is TRBV19 and J usage is TRBJ1-6; 9 bases align to TRBD1. The germline CDR1 and CDR2 sequences are LNHDA and SQIVND (reference sequence). The CDR3 consists of 15 residues. V lost 3 bases and J lost 11; bases outside the gene matches: 8. CDR3 sequence reads: CASSISGTGSAPLHF. CDR3 coding DNA: TGTGCCAGTAGTATCTCCGGGACAGGGAGTGCACCCCTCCACTTT.

The genes are TRBV4-1 and TRBJ2-7; TRBD2 matches 8 bases. Losses at the gene ends were 3 bases for V and 5 bases for J; bases not matched to a gene: 9. The germline CDR1 and CDR2 sequences are MGHRA and YSYEKL. This CDR3 is built from 15 residues. The CDR3 coding sequence is TGCGCCAGCAGCCATGGCGGGAGGTCGGGGGACGAGCAGTACTTC. It codes for CASSHGGRSGDEQYF.

This clone was detected only a few times. The chain combines TRBV18 with TRBJ1-3; no definite D call. The CDR3 is 17 residues long. Germline CDR1 and CDR2: KGHSH and LQKENI. Between the trimmed V and J ends, which lost 0 bases and 0 bases, there was a span of 12 bases. The CDR3 coding sequence is TGTGCCAGCTCACCACCCTCCGGTCTATACTCTGGAAACACCATATATTTT. This sequence encodes CASSPPSGLYSGNTIYF.

V is TRBV5-8 and J is TRBJ2-2, with D possibly matching TRBD2 (6 bases). This CDR3 comprises 12 residues. V lost 2 bases and J lost 15, with 14 bases in between. The germline V gene encodes CDR1 SGHTS and CDR2 YDEGEE. CDR3: CASSFQRAPVFF. For the CDR3, the DNA is TGTGCCAGCAGCTTTCAGCGGGCCCCGGTGTTTTTT.

This clone was picked up a small number of times. The V call is TRBV9, the J call TRBJ1-2, with D tentatively TRBD1 (5 bases). This CDR3 spans 13 amino acids. CDR1 and CDR2 (germline): SGDLS, YYNGEE. V lost 1 base and J lost 2, with 6 bases in between. This CDR3 reads CASSVRQNYGYTF. CDR3 nucleotide sequence: TGTGCCAGCAGCGTACGACAGAACTATGGCTACACCTTC.

CDR3 nucleotides: TGTGCCAGCAGTCTCGTGGGGGCGACAGGGGGCTATGGCTACACCTTC. It encodes CASSLVGATGGYGYTF. The V gene is TRBV27, the J gene TRBJ1-2, with TRBD1 identical over 9 bases. The V and J ends lost 5 bases and 4 bases, in that order; junction bases with no gene match: 11. This CDR3 spans 16 amino acids. CDR1 is MNHEY, CDR2 SMNVEV, per germline (reference sequence).